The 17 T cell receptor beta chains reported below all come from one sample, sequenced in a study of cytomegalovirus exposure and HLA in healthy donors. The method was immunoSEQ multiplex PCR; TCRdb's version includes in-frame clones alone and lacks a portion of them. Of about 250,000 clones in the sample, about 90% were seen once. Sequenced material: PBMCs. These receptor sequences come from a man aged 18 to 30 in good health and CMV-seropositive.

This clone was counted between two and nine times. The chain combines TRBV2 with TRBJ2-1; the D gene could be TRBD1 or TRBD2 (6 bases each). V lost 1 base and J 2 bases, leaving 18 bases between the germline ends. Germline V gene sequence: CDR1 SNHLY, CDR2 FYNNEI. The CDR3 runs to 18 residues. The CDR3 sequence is CASSEGLGTGQAYNEQFF. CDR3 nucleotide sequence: TGTGCCAGCAGTGAAGGACTAGGAACAGGGCAAGCCTACAATGAGCAGTTCTTC.

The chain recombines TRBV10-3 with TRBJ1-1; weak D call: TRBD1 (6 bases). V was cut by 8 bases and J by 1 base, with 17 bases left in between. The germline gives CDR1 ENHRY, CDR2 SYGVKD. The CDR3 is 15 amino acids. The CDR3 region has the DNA TGTGCCATCGGGATTTCGGGGACACCGAACACTGAAGCTTTCTTT. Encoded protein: CAIGISGTPNTEAFF.

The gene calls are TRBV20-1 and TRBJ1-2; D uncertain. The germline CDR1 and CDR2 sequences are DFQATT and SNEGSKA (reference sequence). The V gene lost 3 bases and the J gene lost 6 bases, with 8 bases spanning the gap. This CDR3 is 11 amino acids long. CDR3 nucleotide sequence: TGCAGTGCTAGGACCTTAGATGGCTACACCTTC. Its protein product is CSARTLDGYTF.

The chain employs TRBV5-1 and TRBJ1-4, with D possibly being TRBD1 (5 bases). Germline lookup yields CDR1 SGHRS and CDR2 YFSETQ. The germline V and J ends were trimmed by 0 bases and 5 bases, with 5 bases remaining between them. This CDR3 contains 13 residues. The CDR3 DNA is TGCGCCAGCAGCTTGGGACAGAATGAAAAACTGTTTTTT. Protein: CASSLGQNEKLFF.

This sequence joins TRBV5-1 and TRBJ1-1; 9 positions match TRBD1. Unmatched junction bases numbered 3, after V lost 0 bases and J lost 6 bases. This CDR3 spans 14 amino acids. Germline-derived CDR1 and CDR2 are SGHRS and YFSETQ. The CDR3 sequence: CASSLGTGEPEAFF. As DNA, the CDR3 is TGCGCCAGCAGCTTGGGGACAGGGGAGCCTGAAGCTTTCTTT.

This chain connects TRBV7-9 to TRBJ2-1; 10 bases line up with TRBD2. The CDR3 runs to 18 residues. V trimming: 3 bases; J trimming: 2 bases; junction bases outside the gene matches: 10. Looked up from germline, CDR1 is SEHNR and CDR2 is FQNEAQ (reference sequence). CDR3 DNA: TGTGCCAGCAGCTTCCCGGTCGGGAGCGGGAGGGCCTACAATGAGCAGTTCTTC. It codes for CASSFPVGSGRAYNEQFF.

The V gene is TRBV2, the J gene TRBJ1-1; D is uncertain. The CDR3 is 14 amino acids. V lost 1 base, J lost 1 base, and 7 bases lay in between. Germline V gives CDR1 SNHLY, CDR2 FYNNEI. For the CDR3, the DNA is TGTGCCAGCAGTGAAGGCACAGCGAACACTGAAGCTTTCTTT. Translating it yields CASSEGTANTEAFF.

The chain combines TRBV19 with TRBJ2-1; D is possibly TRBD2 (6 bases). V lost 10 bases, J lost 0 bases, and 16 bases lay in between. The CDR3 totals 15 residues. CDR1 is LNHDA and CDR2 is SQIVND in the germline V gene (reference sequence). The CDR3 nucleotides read TGTGCCACGTCCGTCGCGGGGAGCTCCTACAATGAGCAGTTCTTC. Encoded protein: CATSVAGSSYNEQFF.

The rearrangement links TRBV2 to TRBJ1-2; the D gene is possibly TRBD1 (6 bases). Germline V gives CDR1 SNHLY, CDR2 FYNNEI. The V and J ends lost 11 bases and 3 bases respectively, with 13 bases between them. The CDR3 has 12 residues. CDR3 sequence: CAGVQGHYGYTF. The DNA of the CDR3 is TGTGCCGGGGTCCAGGGGCACTATGGCTACACCTTC. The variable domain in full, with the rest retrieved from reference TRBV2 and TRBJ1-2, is EPEVTQTPSHQVTQMGQEVILRCVPISNHLYFYWYRQILGQKVEFLVSFYNNEISEKSEIFDDQFSVERPDGSNFTLKIRSTKLEDSAMYFCAGVQGHYGYTFGSGTRLTVV.

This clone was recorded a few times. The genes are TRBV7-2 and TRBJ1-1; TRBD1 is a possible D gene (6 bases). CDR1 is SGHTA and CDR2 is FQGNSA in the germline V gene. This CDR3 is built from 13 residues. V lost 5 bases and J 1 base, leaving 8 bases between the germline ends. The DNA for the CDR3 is TGTGCCAGCAGCGAGGACAGGAACACTGAAGCTTTCTTT. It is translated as CASSEDRNTEAFF.

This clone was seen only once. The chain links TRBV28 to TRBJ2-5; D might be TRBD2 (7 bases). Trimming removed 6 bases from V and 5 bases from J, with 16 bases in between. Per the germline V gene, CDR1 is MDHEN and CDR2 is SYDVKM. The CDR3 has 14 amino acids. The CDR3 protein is CASRIRGGWETQYF. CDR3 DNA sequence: TGTGCCAGCAGAATAAGGGGGGGCTGGGAGACCCAGTACTTC.

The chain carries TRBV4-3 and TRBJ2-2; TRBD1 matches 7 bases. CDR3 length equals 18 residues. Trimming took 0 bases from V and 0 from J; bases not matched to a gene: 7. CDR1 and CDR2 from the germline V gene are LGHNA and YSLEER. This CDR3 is CASSQEGTGASNTGELFF. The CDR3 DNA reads TGCGCCAGCAGCCAAGAGGGAACAGGGGCTTCGAACACCGGGGAGCTGTTTTTT.

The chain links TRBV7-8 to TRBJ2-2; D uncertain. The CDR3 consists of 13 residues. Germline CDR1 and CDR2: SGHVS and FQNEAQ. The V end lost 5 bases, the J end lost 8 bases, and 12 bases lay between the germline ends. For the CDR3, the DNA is TGTGCCAGCAGCAACCTCCTGGGAGGGGAGCTGTTTTTT. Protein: CASSNLLGGELFF. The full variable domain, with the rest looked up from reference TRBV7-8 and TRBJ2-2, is GAGVSQSPRYKVAKRGQDVALRCDPISGHVSLFWYQQALGQGPEFLTYFQNEAQLDKSGLPSDRFFAERPEGSVSTLKIQRTQQEDSAVYLCASSNLLGGELFFGEGSRLTVL.

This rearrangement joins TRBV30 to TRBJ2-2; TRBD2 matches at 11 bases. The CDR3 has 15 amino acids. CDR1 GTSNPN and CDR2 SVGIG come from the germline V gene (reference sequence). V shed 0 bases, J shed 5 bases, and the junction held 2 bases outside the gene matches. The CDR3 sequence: CAWSVSGRGTGELFF. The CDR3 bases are TGTGCCTGGAGTGTTAGCGGGAGGGGGACCGGGGAGCTGTTTTTT.

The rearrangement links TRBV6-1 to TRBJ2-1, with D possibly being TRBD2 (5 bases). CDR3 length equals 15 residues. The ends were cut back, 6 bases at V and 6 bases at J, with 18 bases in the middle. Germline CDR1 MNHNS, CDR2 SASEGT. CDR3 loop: CASRLYRDPSNEQFF. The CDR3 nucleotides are TGTGCCAGCAGGTTGTACCGGGATCCTAGCAATGAGCAGTTCTTC.

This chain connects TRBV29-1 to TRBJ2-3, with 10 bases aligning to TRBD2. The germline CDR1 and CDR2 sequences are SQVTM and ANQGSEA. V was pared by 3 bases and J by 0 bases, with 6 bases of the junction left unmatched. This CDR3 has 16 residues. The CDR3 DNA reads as TGCAGCGTTGAGGGTAGCGGGAGGCTTAGCACAGATACGCAGTATTTT. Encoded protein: CSVEGSGRLSTDTQYF.

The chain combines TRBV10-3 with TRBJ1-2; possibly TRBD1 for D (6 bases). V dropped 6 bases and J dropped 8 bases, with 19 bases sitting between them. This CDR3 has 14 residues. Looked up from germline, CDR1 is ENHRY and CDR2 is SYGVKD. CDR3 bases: TGTGCCATCAGCGTTAGGCAACAGGGAATAGGCTACACCTTC. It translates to CAISVRQQGIGYTF.